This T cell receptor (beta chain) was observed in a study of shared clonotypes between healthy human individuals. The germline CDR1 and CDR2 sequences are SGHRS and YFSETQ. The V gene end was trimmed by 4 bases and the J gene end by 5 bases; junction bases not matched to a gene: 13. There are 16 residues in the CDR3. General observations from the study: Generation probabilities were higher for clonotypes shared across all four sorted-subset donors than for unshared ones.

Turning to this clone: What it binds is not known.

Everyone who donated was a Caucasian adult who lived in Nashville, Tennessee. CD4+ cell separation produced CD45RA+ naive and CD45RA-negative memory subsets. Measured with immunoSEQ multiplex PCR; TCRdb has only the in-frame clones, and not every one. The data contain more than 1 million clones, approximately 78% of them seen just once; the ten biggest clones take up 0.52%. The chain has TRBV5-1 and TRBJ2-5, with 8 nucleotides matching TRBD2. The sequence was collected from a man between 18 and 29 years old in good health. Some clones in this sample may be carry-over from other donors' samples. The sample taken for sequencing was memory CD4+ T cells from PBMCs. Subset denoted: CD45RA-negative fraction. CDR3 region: CASSSRPGSGGETQYF. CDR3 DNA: TGCGCCAGCAGCAGCCGACCGGGGTCGGGGGGGGAGACCCAGTACTTC.